The 27 T cell receptor beta chains below were found in one sample sequenced in a study of cytomegalovirus exposure and HLA in healthy donors. The study ran its PCR with 60 Vbeta and 13 Jbeta primers. Using immunoSEQ multiplex PCR, the repertoire was profiled, and TCRdb retains in-frame clones only, with some absent. The ten top clones account for more than 4.5%, within a sample of tens of thousands of clones. The sequenced material came from PBMCs. All receptors come from a human donor in good health.

The genes are TRBV7-3 and TRBJ2-3; 10 bases align to TRBD2. CDR1 SGHTA and CDR2 FQGTGA come from the germline V gene. V lost 5 bases, J lost 5 bases, and 13 bases stayed unmatched. CDR3 length: 17 residues. The CDR3 sequence: CASSPGVSGGLRDTQYF. In DNA form, the CDR3 reads TGTGCCAGCAGCCCCGGCGTTAGCGGGGGGCTCCGAGATACGCAGTATTTT.

The V gene is TRBV5-1, the J gene TRBJ2-2, with D possibly being TRBD1 (6 bases). The germline V gene encodes CDR1 SGHRS and CDR2 YFSETQ. V was pared by 4 bases and J by 6 bases, with 19 bases between. There are 16 residues in the CDR3. The CDR3 bases are TGCGCCAGCAGCAGATACTCCACAGGGAGCGCCGGGGAGCTGTTTTTT. This gives the protein CASSRYSTGSAGELFF. Full variable domain (outside the CDR3, taken from reference TRBV5-1 and TRBJ2-2): KAGVTQTPRYLIKTRGQQVTLSCSPISGHRSVSWYQQTPGQGLQFLFEYFSETQRNKGNFPGRFSGRQFSNSRSEMNVSTLELGDSALYLCASSRYSTGSAGELFFGEGSRLTVL.

This chain uses TRBV5-1 with TRBJ2-1; D possibly corresponds to TRBD2 (6 bases). Germline assignment: CDR1 SGHRS and CDR2 YFSETQ. Deletions cut 0 bases from V and 6 bases from J, with 13 bases between. This CDR3 comprises 15 residues. The DNA for the CDR3 is TGCGCCAGCAGCTTGGTCGGGGGATCGGGCAATGAGCAGTTCTTC. Protein: CASSLVGGSGNEQFF.

J is TRBJ2-3 and V is TRBV7-9, with D possibly TRBD2 on 6 matching bases. There are 17 residues in the CDR3. The V and J ends lost 3 bases and 4 bases respectively, with 20 bases between them. The V gene's germline CDR1 is SEHNR and CDR2 FQNEAQ (reference sequence). The CDR3 region is CASSFLGRAKAADTQYF. The CDR3 bases are TGTGCCAGCAGCTTCCTCGGGAGAGCAAAGGCCGCAGATACGCAGTATTTT.

The chain employs TRBV14 and TRBJ2-1; TRBD1 matches 8 bases. The CDR3 is made up of 15 amino acids. Germline-derived CDR1 and CDR2 are SGHDN and FVKESK. V was pared by 1 base and J by 4 bases, with 3 bases of the junction left unmatched. The CDR3 is CASSQVGQGYNEQFF. CDR3 sequence (DNA): TGTGCCAGCAGCCAAGTTGGACAGGGATACAATGAGCAGTTCTTC.

This rearrangement joins TRBV10-2 to TRBJ1-3, with D uncertain. Deletions cut 2 bases from V and 8 bases from J, with 10 bases between. This CDR3 has 13 amino acids. Germline V gives CDR1 WSHSY, CDR2 SAAADI. The CDR3 reads CASSEASRDTIYF. The CDR3 bases are TGCGCCAGCAGTGAGGCAAGCCGGGACACCATATATTTT.

This chain links TRBV10-2 with TRBJ2-7; tentatively, D is TRBD2 (6 bases). From germline, CDR1 is WSHSY and CDR2 SAAADI. Trimming took off 7 bases at V and 3 bases at J, with 13 bases between the two ends. This CDR3 is 13 amino acids long. This CDR3 reads CASTGGVGYEQYF. CDR3 nucleotide sequence: TGCGCCAGCACCGGGGGAGTAGGCTACGAGCAGTACTTC.

The chain employs TRBV5-1 and TRBJ2-3, with 9 bases that match TRBD1. The J segment lost 5 bases and the V segment lost 5 bases, leaving 6 bases of the junction unmatched. The germline gives CDR1 SGHRS, CDR2 YFSETQ. The CDR3 contains 14 residues. The CDR3 here is CASRLQGAKDTQYF. As DNA, the CDR3 is TGCGCCAGCAGGTTACAGGGGGCAAAAGATACGCAGTATTTT.

This clone shows up as medium-sized by frequency. The rearrangement uses TRBV7-9 and TRBJ1-1, with D uncertain. The CDR3 extends over 15 amino acids. Trimming removed 2 bases at V and 0 bases at J, with 10 bases between. Germline values: CDR1 SEHNR, CDR2 FQNEAQ (reference sequence). CDR3 sequence (DNA): TGTGCCAGCAGCTTAAGTTTCGCGATGAACACTGAAGCTTTCTTT. This codes for CASSLSFAMNTEAFF.

The genes are TRBV18 and TRBJ1-1, with unresolved D. CDR3 size: 14 residues. Germline V gene lookup returns CDR1 KGHSH and CDR2 LQKENI. V lost 2 bases and J 5 bases, leaving 12 bases between the germline ends. The CDR3 DNA is TGTGCCAGCTCACCATCAGCCGGCAGGACTGAAGCTTTCTTT. Its translation is CASSPSAGRTEAFF.

The gene calls are TRBV6-1 and TRBJ1-2; D is perhaps TRBD1 (5 bases). Trimming took 5 bases from V and 2 from J, leaving 15 bases between them. The CDR3 length is 15 residues. The germline V gene encodes CDR1 MNHNS and CDR2 SASEGT. The CDR3 loop is CASSIQVAKNYGYTF. The CDR3 DNA is TGTGCCAGCAGTATACAGGTGGCAAAGAACTATGGCTACACCTTC.

The V gene is TRBV2, the J gene TRBJ2-1; 9 bases fit TRBD2. Germline values: CDR1 SNHLY, CDR2 FYNNEI. Trimming cost V 7 bases and J 3 bases; bases outside gene matches: 7. The CDR3 is 15 residues long. CDR3 sequence: CASILTSGHYNEQFF. CDR3 coding DNA: TGTGCCAGCATCCTGACTAGCGGACACTACAATGAGCAGTTCTTC.

J is TRBJ1-2 and V is TRBV5-6; D might be TRBD1 (6 bases). This CDR3 is 16 amino acids long. Germline loops: CDR1 SGHDT, CDR2 YYEEEE. V dropped 3 bases and J dropped 4 bases, with 19 bases sitting between them. CDR3 in DNA: TGTGCCAGCAGCTCGCCCCTGATCGCAGGGGTCTATGGCTACACCTTC. It encodes CASSSPLIAGVYGYTF. The full variable domain, in which reference TRBV5-6 and TRBJ1-2 provide the parts outside the CDR3, is DAGVTQSPTHLIKTRGQQVTLRCSPKSGHDTVSWYQQALGQGPQFIFQYYEEEERQRGNFPDRFSGHQFPNYSSELNVNALLLGDSALYLCASSSPLIAGVYGYTFGSGTRLTVV.

The chain carries TRBV2 and TRBJ2-1; weak D call: TRBD2 (6 bases). Germline CDR1 is SNHLY and CDR2 is FYNNEI. V was clipped by 10 bases and J by 0 bases, with 16 bases between them. This CDR3 has 15 residues. The CDR3, as DNA: TGTGCCACCCTGAGGGAGGTGAGCTCCTACAATGAGCAGTTCTTC. Its translation: CATLREVSSYNEQFF.

V gene TRBV2 combines with J gene TRBJ1-6; TRBD1 matches at 8 bases. The V gene's germline CDR1 is SNHLY and CDR2 FYNNEI. The CDR3 length is 14 residues. Trimming took 6 bases from V and 12 from J; bases not matched to a gene: 10. The CDR3: CASSVPGQGGPLHF. CDR3 coding DNA: TGTGCCAGCAGCGTTCCAGGACAGGGTGGACCCCTCCACTTT.

This chain connects TRBV7-3 to TRBJ1-6; 7 bases map to TRBD1. The ends lost 5 bases at V and 7 bases at J; junction bases unmatched: 8. In germline, CDR1 is SGHTA, CDR2 FQGTGA. This CDR3 has 15 residues. CDR3 region: CASSPQTGNNSPLHF. CDR3 nucleotides: TGTGCCAGCAGCCCCCAGACAGGGAACAATTCACCCCTCCACTTT. The entire variable domain, with the rest obtained from reference TRBV7-3 and TRBJ1-6, is as follows: GAGVSQTPSNKVTEKGKYVELRCDPISGHTALYWYRQSLGQGPEFLIYFQGTGAADDSGLPNDRFFAVRPEGSVSTLKIQRTERGDSAVYLCASSPQTGNNSPLHFGNGTRLTVT.

The V call is TRBV15, the J call TRBJ2-2; D is unclear. Trimming removed 0 bases at V and 3 bases at J, with 11 bases between. Looked up from germline, CDR1 is LNHNV and CDR2 is YYDKDF (reference sequence). This CDR3 is built from 16 residues. The DNA of the CDR3 is TGTGCCACCAGCAGAGATCGCACACCCTACACCGGGGAGCTGTTTTTT. Protein: CATSRDRTPYTGELFF. The full variable domain, completed using reference TRBV15 and TRBJ2-2, is DAMVIQNPRYQVTQFGKPVTLSCSQTLNHNVMYWYQQKSSQAPKLLFHYYDKDFNNEADTPDNFQSRRPNTSFCFLDIRSPGLGDTAMYLCATSRDRTPYTGELFFGEGSRLTVL.

This chain connects TRBV2 to TRBJ2-3, with D possibly matching TRBD1 (6 bases). Germline CDR1 reads SNHLY; CDR2 reads FYNNEI. Trimming stripped 5 bases from V and 2 bases from J, with 11 bases between. The CDR3 contains 14 residues. The CDR3 DNA reads TGTGCCAGCAGTTCAGGGGACATCACAGATACGCAGTATTTT. Translation: CASSSGDITDTQYF.

The rearrangement joins TRBV7-2 to TRBJ1-2; 7 positions agree with TRBD1. Trimming removed 4 bases from V and 2 bases from J; junction bases left unmatched: 1. Germline CDR1 reads SGHTA; CDR2 reads FQGNSA. CDR3 length: 13 residues. In nucleotides, the CDR3 is TGTGCCAGCAGCTCGGGACAGAACTATGGCTACACCTTC. It translates to CASSSGQNYGYTF.

The rearrangement uses TRBV28 and TRBJ1-5; a weak D match, TRBD1 (6 bases). V shed 7 bases and J shed 7 bases, with 17 bases lying between them. The germline V gene has CDR1 MDHEN and CDR2 SYDVKM. The CDR3 contains 14 residues. The CDR3 reads CASNRGGERQPQHF. CDR3 bases: TGTGCCAGCAATAGGGGGGGGGAGCGGCAGCCCCAGCATTTT.

V and J are TRBV13 and TRBJ1-2; tentative D call: TRBD1 (5 bases). The CDR3 totals 13 residues. CDR1 PRHDT and CDR2 FYEKMQ come from the germline V gene (reference sequence). Trimming took 5 bases from V and 6 from J, leaving 13 bases between them. The CDR3 nucleotides read TGTGCCAGCAGCGAGGGGAGGGCGAATGGCTACACCTTC. Amino acids: CASSEGRANGYTF.

The gene calls are TRBV28 and TRBJ1-2; D remains ambiguous. The length of the CDR3 is 15 residues. Germline V gene sequence: CDR1 MDHEN, CDR2 SYDVKM. Trimming pared 5 bases from V and 1 base from J, leaving 14 bases between. CDR3 in amino acids: CASSQSPGVNYGYTF. Written as DNA, the CDR3 is TGTGCCAGCAGTCAATCCCCCGGGGTTAACTATGGCTACACCTTC.

The DNA of the CDR3 is TGTGCCAGCAGCTTAATCGAGGAAGTCTACGAGCAGTACTTC. Protein: CASSLIEEVYEQYF. The V call is TRBV7-9, the J call TRBJ2-7; D gene ambiguous. The CDR3 length is 14 residues. Germline values: CDR1 SEHNR, CDR2 FQNEAQ (reference sequence). V gave up 2 bases and J gave up 3 bases, with 11 bases separating them.

The V call is TRBV27, the J call TRBJ1-6; 9 bases fit TRBD1. V gave up 4 bases and J gave up 3 bases; unmatched junction bases: 7. The germline V gene has CDR1 MNHEY and CDR2 SMNVEV (reference sequence). This CDR3 contains 17 residues. The DNA of the CDR3 is TGTGCCAGCAGTTCAGGACAGGGGAAGAACTATAATTCACCCCTCCACTTT. Encoded protein: CASSSGQGKNYNSPLHF.

CDR3 in DNA: TGTGCCAGCAGCGCGCCGGGACAGGTACCCTACGAGCAGTACTTC. It yields the protein CASSAPGQVPYEQYF. The genes are TRBV5-4 and TRBJ2-7; the match to TRBD1 covers 8 bases. This CDR3 is built from 15 residues. The junction had 8 bases not matched to a gene; V was cut back by 4 bases and J by 2 bases. Germline values: CDR1 SGHNT, CDR2 YYREEE (reference sequence).

This sequence joins TRBV28 and TRBJ1-2; 8 nucleotides align to TRBD1. J gave up 1 base and V 1 base, and 5 bases lay outside the gene matches. CDR1 is MDHEN, CDR2 SYDVKM, per germline. The CDR3 contains 16 residues. The CDR3 bases are TGTGCCAGCAGTTTATTCCCAGGGGGCCTTAACTATGGCTACACCTTC. Its protein is CASSLFPGGLNYGYTF.

V and J are TRBV6-5 and TRBJ2-7; D is undetermined. This CDR3 region has 15 residues. The V gene lost 2 bases and the J gene lost 1 base, with 12 bases spanning the gap. CDR1 is MNHEY, CDR2 SVGAGI, per germline. The chain's CDR3 is CASSYSTENSYEQYF. CDR3 in DNA: TGTGCCAGCAGTTACAGCACCGAAAATTCCTACGAGCAGTACTTC.